The rows below give T cell receptor beta chains drawn from one sample of a study of T cell responses to AZD1222 COVID-19 vaccine. Produced via immunoSEQ multiplex PCR; TCRdb's table is partial and in-frame only. The repertoire holds some 100,000 clones, with 88% as singletons. This material consisted of peripheral blood, taken 28 days after the second AZD1222 dose. These receptors all come from an adult who received the AZD1222 COVID-19 vaccine. Both conserved end residues are part of each CDR3. The order of the fields is J gene, CDR3 length, V gene, CDR3 protein.

TRBJ2-7,18,TRBV4-3,CASSQALGTRRRSYEQYF
TRBJ1-3,11,TRBV5-8,CASSRANTIYF
TRBJ2-1,15,TRBV15,CATSRGSGSYNEQFF
TRBJ1-4,16,TRBV7-8,CASSLYRVPKDEKLFF
TRBJ2-1,18,TRBV4-2,CASSQGLAGGPPYNEQFF
TRBJ2-2,16,TRBV19,CASRPPGQGNTGELFF
TRBJ1-1,15,TRBV5-1,CASSLQGGTSYEAFF
TRBJ2-5,16,TRBV9,CASSVGAGGPQETQYF
TRBJ2-3,14,TRBV6-1,CASSEVGRADTQYF
TRBJ1-6,16,TRBV7-3,CASSSGAGTGSSPLHF
TRBJ2-1,15,TRBV27,CASKMDRYFYNEQFF
TRBJ2-7,14,TRBV28,CASSSAGGSYEQYF
TRBJ2-7,17,TRBV14,CASSQEFIAGSSYEQYF
TRBJ1-2,10,TRBV10-3,CAISEGGYTF
TRBJ2-2,13,TRBV7-2,CASSLYYTGELFF
TRBJ2-3,18,TRBV7-2,CASSLPLAREVATDTQYF
TRBJ1-4,12,TRBV3-1/TRBV3-2,CASSQNPREVFF
TRBJ1-2,14,TRBV19,CASSIDIGTGGYTF
TRBJ2-6,16,TRBV7-8,CASSPDGDSGANVLTF
TRBJ1-2,14,TRBV5-1,CASSPRGANYGYTF
TRBJ2-1,15,TRBV19,CASTTMAGVYNEQFF
TRBJ1-4,16,TRBV6-5,CASSYSGSPTNEKLFF
TRBJ1-1,15,TRBV13,CASSLRGEGVTEAFF
TRBJ2-1,15,TRBV7-8,CASSFVRGSHNEQFF
TRBJ2-1,13,TRBV28,CASSFGGDNEQFF
TRBJ2-5,13,TRBV29-1,CSVGQGMRETQYF
TRBJ1-6,12,TRBV18,CASSGPNSPLHF
TRBJ1-6,14,TRBV5-6,CASSLDPTILPLHF
TRBJ1-4,14,TRBV23-1,CARGGWDYNEKLFF
TRBJ2-7,14,TRBV5-1,CASSLQDTGREQYF
TRBJ1-4,18,TRBV4-2,CASSQVISGGATNEKLFF
TRBJ2-3,13,TRBV7-3,CASSPGRVDTQYF
TRBJ2-7,12,TRBV6-2/TRBV6-3,CASSKTHYEQYF
TRBJ2-7,13,TRBV5-1,CASSLEGSYEQYF
TRBJ1-1,13,TRBV28,CASSPPGNTEAFF
TRBJ1-1,12,TRBV7-3,CASSDRNTEAFF
TRBJ2-1,16,TRBV5-1,CASSLGGRGPGNEQFF
TRBJ1-2,16,TRBV19,CASSIRDLRTNYGYTF
TRBJ2-3,13,TRBV14,CASSQDGADTQYF
TRBJ2-1,16,TRBV7-9,CASNPPSSGGYNEQFF
TRBJ1-5,14,TRBV5-6,CASSLAGSNQPQHF